These 32 T cell receptor beta chains came from one sample sequenced in a study of blood T cell repertoires in COVID-19. The assay was immunoSEQ multiplex PCR, and TCRdb's table has in-frame clones only and misses some. Among some 270,000 clones listed, approximately 85% were seen once. The sample taken for sequencing was peripheral blood. These receptors were collected from a woman aged 65 to 85 with acute or convalescent COVID-19.

The chain joins TRBV3-1 (or the pseudogene TRBV3-2) to TRBJ1-2, with a tentative D call TRBD1 (6 bases). Germline CDR1 and CDR2: LGHDT and YNNKEL (reference sequence). Trimming cost V 4 bases and J 8 bases, with 20 bases left between them. The CDR3 is made up of 15 amino acids. The CDR3 sequence is CASSPDRPSATGYTF. DNA for the CDR3: TGTGCCAGCAGCCCCGACAGGCCCTCGGCCACGGGCTACACCTTC.

The rearrangement joins TRBV12-3 or TRBV12-4 to TRBJ2-2; D remains ambiguous. The CDR3 spans 11 residues. V was cut by 11 bases and J by 6 bases, with 10 bases left in between. In DNA, the CDR3 is TGTGCCTGCCGGGTACCCGGGGAGCTGTTTTTT. This sequence encodes CACRVPGELFF.

The chain couples TRBV4-1 to TRBJ2-6, with 9 bases that match TRBD2. This CDR3 region has 17 residues. Germline CDR1 is MGHRA and CDR2 is YSYEKL. V trimming: 6 bases; J trimming: 0 bases; junction bases outside the gene matches: 6. For the CDR3, the DNA is TGCGCCAGCAGGCTCGGCGGGGGGGCCTCTGGGGCCAACGTCCTGACTTTC. Its protein is CASRLGGGASGANVLTF.

The rearrangement links TRBV23-1 to TRBJ1-1; TRBD1 agrees at 7 bases. TRBV23-1 is an open reading frame, and its role is uncertain. V trimming: 3 bases; J trimming: 4 bases; junction bases outside the gene matches: 8. This CDR3 region has 15 residues. The CDR3 here is CASSHPDRVTTEAFF. Here the CDR3 DNA reads TGCGCCAGCAGTCATCCCGACAGGGTAACCACTGAAGCTTTCTTT.

The CDR3 nucleotides read TGTGCCAGCAGCTTAACCCCCCGGGGGAGGAGGGCTGAAGCTTTCTTT. Translation gives CASSLTPRGRRAEAFF. V gene TRBV7-9 combines with J gene TRBJ1-1; TRBD1 is a possible D gene (5 bases). The CDR3 loop spans 16 amino acids. The germline CDR1 and CDR2 sequences are SEHNR and FQNEAQ (reference sequence). Deletions cut 2 bases from V and 6 bases from J, with 19 bases between.

The sample holds a few counts of this clone. J is TRBJ1-2 and V is TRBV4-1, with 7 bases aligning to TRBD1. The V gene's germline CDR1 is MGHRA and CDR2 YSYEKL. The CDR3 is 15 amino acids. V lost 0 bases, J lost 4 bases, and 5 bases stayed unmatched. The CDR3 DNA follows: TGCGCCAGCAGCCAAGAGTGGACAGGACTCTATGGCTACACCTTC. It yields the protein CASSQEWTGLYGYTF.

This clone was recorded a few times. This rearrangement joins TRBV2 to TRBJ1-3; D unclear. CDR3 length: 13 amino acids. CDR1 and CDR2 from the germline V gene are SNHLY and FYNNEI. V was cut by 3 bases and J by 4 bases, with 7 bases left in between. The CDR3 loop is CASSEVQGNTIYF. The CDR3 nucleotides read TGTGCCAGCAGTGAGGTACAGGGAAACACCATATATTTT.

In this sample, this clone turned up once. The chain joins TRBV10-3 to TRBJ2-4; 10 bases align to TRBD2. The V segment lost 4 bases and the J segment 13 bases; nucleotides outside the gene matches: 13. The CDR3 is 15 residues long. Looked up from germline, CDR1 is ENHRY and CDR2 is SYGVKD. Here the CDR3 DNA reads TGTGCCATCAGTGTCAGCGGGGGGGCTTTCGGGGTCCAGTACTTC. Its translation: CAISVSGGAFGVQYF.

The chain uses TRBV5-5 and TRBJ2-7; 11 bases line up with TRBD1. J lost 4 bases, V lost 4 bases, and 4 bases had no gene match. The CDR3 runs to 14 residues. Germline CDR1 SGHKS, CDR2 YYEKEE (reference sequence). DNA of the CDR3: TGTGCCAGCAGCACCGGGACAGGGGGTTACGAGCAGTACTTC. Protein product: CASSTGTGGYEQYF.

This chain's CDR3 is CASSYAGGQGYTF. Written as DNA, the CDR3 is TGTGCCAGCAGCTACGCAGGGGGTCAAGGCTACACCTTC. The rearrangement joins TRBV3-1 (or the pseudogene TRBV3-2) to TRBJ1-2; TRBD1 matches at 7 bases. Germline loops: CDR1 LGHDT, CDR2 YNNKEL (reference sequence). This CDR3 spans 13 amino acids. Losses at the gene ends were 5 bases for V and 8 bases for J; bases not matched to a gene: 8.

This clone was recorded only once. The chain recombines TRBV6-5 with TRBJ1-5; possibly TRBD1 for D (5 bases). The germline V gene has CDR1 MNHEY and CDR2 SVGAGI. This CDR3 is 13 amino acids long. V was pared by 4 bases and J by 4 bases, with 8 bases between. The CDR3 protein is CASSSAGNQPQHF. The DNA of the CDR3 is TGTGCCAGCAGTTCCGCAGGGAATCAGCCCCAGCATTTT.

The V gene is TRBV25-1, the J gene TRBJ1-2, with 9 bases fitting TRBD1. Trimming took 4 bases from V and 3 from J; bases not matched to a gene: 15. CDR3 size: 18 residues. CDR1 and CDR2 (germline): MGHDK, SYGVNS. CDR3 region: CASSGGPRGTGGYYGYTF. CDR3 sequence (DNA): TGTGCCAGCAGTGGGGGCCCCAGGGGAACAGGGGGCTACTATGGCTACACCTTC.

The rearrangement joins TRBV18 to TRBJ1-5; D may be TRBD1 (5 bases). The germline gives CDR1 KGHSH, CDR2 LQKENI. The CDR3 covers 16 residues. V gave up 0 bases and J gave up 7 bases, with 16 bases separating them. DNA of the CDR3: TGTGCCAGCTCACCACCGGCAGGGAGGGTCGGACAGCCCCAGCATTTT. Amino acid sequence: CASSPPAGRVGQPQHF.

The genes are TRBV29-1 and TRBJ1-2, with D hard to call. Trimming stripped 5 bases from V and 4 bases from J, with 17 bases between. Germline CDR1 and CDR2: SQVTM and ANQGSEA. The length of the CDR3 is 14 residues. The DNA for the CDR3 is TGCAGCGTTATAGGAGACTCCTCGTTCTATGGCTACACCTTC. Amino acids: CSVIGDSSFYGYTF.

V gene TRBV10-1 combines with J gene TRBJ1-1, with D perhaps TRBD1 (6 bases). The CDR3 runs to 18 residues. V was shortened by 0 bases and J by 5 bases, with 22 bases between the two germline ends. Germline V gives CDR1 WNHNN, CDR2 SYGVQD (reference sequence). CDR3 sequence: CASSESTITRRRGTEAFF. The CDR3 region has the DNA TGCGCCAGCAGTGAGTCGACTATAACAAGGCGTAGGGGGACTGAAGCTTTCTTT.

The chain recombines TRBV6-5 with TRBJ2-2; D perhaps matches TRBD2 (6 bases). Germline V gene lookup returns CDR1 MNHEY and CDR2 SVGAGI. V was clipped by 5 bases and J by 4 bases, with 11 bases between them. The CDR3 is made up of 14 amino acids. For the CDR3, the DNA is TGTGCCAGCAGTCTCCGGGGGAGCACCGGGGAGCTGTTTTTT. Its translation is CASSLRGSTGELFF.

The sample holds one count of this clone. The rearrangement links TRBV6-1 to TRBJ1-6, with 9 bases aligning to TRBD1. There are 16 residues in the CDR3. From germline, CDR1 is MNHNS and CDR2 SASEGT. V was pared by 3 bases and J by 7 bases, with 7 bases of the junction left unmatched. The CDR3 DNA reads as TGTGCCAGCAGTGAGAGTACAGGGGGCCAAAATTCACCCCTCCACTTT. Residues: CASSESTGGQNSPLHF.

The chain couples TRBV6-5 to TRBJ1-1; D is uncertain. Germline values: CDR1 MNHEY, CDR2 SVGAGI. This CDR3 is 14 amino acids long. V gave up 3 bases and J gave up 0 bases, with 8 bases separating them. The CDR3 reads CASSYTNMNTEAFF. DNA for the CDR3: TGTGCCAGCAGTTATACAAACATGAACACTGAAGCTTTCTTT.

The V call is TRBV19, the J call TRBJ1-6; possibly TRBD1 for D (5 bases). Trimming shortened V by 1 base and J by 7 bases, and 8 bases separated the two germline ends. The CDR3 has 14 amino acids. The germline gives CDR1 LNHDA, CDR2 SQIVND (reference sequence). The CDR3 region is CASSIGTRNSPLHF. CDR3 DNA: TGTGCCAGTAGTATAGGGACACGCAATTCACCCCTCCACTTT.

The chain is built from TRBV6-5 and TRBJ1-4; maybe TRBD1 (6 bases). CDR3 length: 14 amino acids. V was trimmed by 6 bases and J by 6 bases, leaving 14 bases between them. CDR1 MNHEY and CDR2 SVGAGI come from the germline V gene. CDR3 DNA sequence: TGTGCCAGCAGGGGGGCAGGGCTGGATGAAAAACTGTTTTTT. Residues: CASRGAGLDEKLFF.

The V gene is TRBV2, the J gene TRBJ2-7; D may be TRBD2 (5 bases). The V gene lost 7 bases and the J gene lost 3 bases, with 13 bases spanning the gap. Germline loops: CDR1 SNHLY, CDR2 FYNNEI. This CDR3 has 13 amino acids. CDR3 region: CASTKGEFYEQYF. The CDR3 region has the DNA TGTGCCAGCACGAAGGGAGAATTCTACGAGCAGTACTTC.

This chain uses TRBV7-9 with TRBJ2-3; D is perhaps TRBD1 (5 bases). V was shortened by 2 bases and J by 4 bases, with 10 bases between the two germline ends. The V gene's germline CDR1 is SEHNR and CDR2 FQNEAQ (reference sequence). The CDR3 has 14 residues. CDR3 bases: TGTGCCAGCAGCTTAAGCCTAGGGGCAGATACGCAGTATTTT. Protein product: CASSLSLGADTQYF.

This chain links TRBV5-5 with TRBJ2-7, with TRBD1 as a possible D gene (6 bases). V shed 4 bases and J shed 3 bases, with 17 bases lying between them. The CDR3 is 15 residues long. Germline loops: CDR1 SGHKS, CDR2 YYEKEE (reference sequence). The CDR3 here is CASSLGGSWIYEQYF. The DNA of the CDR3 is TGTGCCAGCAGCCTTGGGGGCAGCTGGATCTACGAGCAGTACTTC.

This clone was detected only once. This rearrangement joins TRBV6-5 to TRBJ1-2; 7 nucleotides match TRBD1. The junction had 12 bases not matched to a gene; V was cut back by 7 bases and J by 7 bases. The CDR3 runs to 14 residues. The germline CDR1 and CDR2 sequences are MNHEY and SVGAGI. In nucleotides, the CDR3 is TGTGCCAGCACCACCGCCCCGAGGGGGCTTGGCTACACCTTC. Translation: CASTTAPRGLGYTF.

The chain recombines TRBV11-2 with TRBJ2-7; no reliable D call. Looked up from germline, CDR1 is SGHAT and CDR2 is FQNNGV. This CDR3 is built from 14 residues. Trimming took 0 bases from V and 0 from J, leaving 6 bases between them. The DNA of the CDR3 is TGTGCCAGCAGCTTAGAGGCGGACTCCTACGAGCAGTACTTC. This gives the protein CASSLEADSYEQYF.

The chain uses TRBV27 and TRBJ2-3; 7 nucleotides agree with TRBD1. The V and J ends lost 4 bases and 1 base, in that order; junction bases with no gene match: 8. This CDR3 has 16 amino acids. Germline loops: CDR1 MNHEY, CDR2 SMNVEV (reference sequence). The CDR3 protein is CASSWRQGRGTDTQYF. The CDR3 bases are TGTGCCAGCAGTTGGAGACAGGGTCGGGGCACAGATACGCAGTATTTT.

The rearrangement joins TRBV5-4 to TRBJ2-1; 10 bases are shared with TRBD1. Germline-derived CDR1 and CDR2 are SGHNT and YYREEE (reference sequence). The CDR3 loop spans 14 amino acids. The trim removed 4 bases at V and 6 bases at J, leaving 4 bases unmatched. The CDR3 DNA is TGTGCCAGCAGCGGGAGGGACAGGGGCAATGAGCAGTTCTTC. Its protein is CASSGRDRGNEQFF.

This chain joins TRBV4-1 and TRBJ1-1, with D perhaps matching TRBD1 (5 bases). Germline-derived CDR1 and CDR2 are MGHRA and YSYEKL. V lost 2 bases and J lost 0, with 19 bases in between. The CDR3 loop spans 18 amino acids. CDR3 coding DNA: TGCGCCAGCAGCCAAAAGCCCGGACAAGGATCAGTGAACACTGAAGCTTTCTTT. Its protein product is CASSQKPGQGSVNTEAFF.

The V call is TRBV5-1, the J call TRBJ1-5; tentative D call: TRBD1 (5 bases). Germline lookup yields CDR1 SGHRS and CDR2 YFSETQ. The CDR3 runs to 13 residues. The V end lost 4 bases, the J end lost 6 bases, and 11 bases lay between the germline ends. CDR3 amino acids: CASSPGGGQPQHF. DNA of the CDR3: TGCGCCAGCAGCCCGGGGGGGGGTCAGCCCCAGCATTTT.

This rearrangement joins TRBV27 to TRBJ1-2; tentative D call: TRBD1 (6 bases). Trimming took off 3 bases at V and 6 bases at J, with 11 bases between the two ends. The CDR3 is 13 residues long. Germline CDR1 is MNHEY and CDR2 is SMNVEV (reference sequence). The CDR3 spells CASSFVQGNGYTF. The CDR3 DNA sequence: TGTGCCAGCAGTTTTGTACAGGGAAATGGCTACACCTTC.

V gene TRBV27 combines with J gene TRBJ2-1; D is unresolved. The germline gives CDR1 MNHEY, CDR2 SMNVEV (reference sequence). Trimming cost V 4 bases and J 0 bases, with 10 bases left between them. There are 15 residues in the CDR3. The CDR3 here is CASSSQINSYNEQFF. The CDR3 DNA sequence: TGTGCCAGCAGTTCCCAGATAAACTCCTACAATGAGCAGTTCTTC.

Regarding this clone: The sample contains more than one DNA sequence encoding this CDR3. V is TRBV5-1 and J is TRBJ2-1, with D possibly being TRBD1 (6 bases). Germline lookup yields CDR1 SGHRS and CDR2 YFSETQ. The CDR3 is made up of 14 amino acids. The germline V and J ends were trimmed by 3 bases and 4 bases, with 11 bases remaining between them. The CDR3 bases are TGCGCCAGCAGCTCCGGACAGACTTACAATGAGCAGTTCTTC. It specifies CASSSGQTYNEQFF.